What follows describes a single T cell receptor (beta chain). Trimming removed 6 bases from V and 7 bases from J; junction bases left unmatched: 8. Germline V gene lookup returns CDR1 MNHEY and CDR2 SVGAGI. CDR3 length equals 14 residues. The data originate from a study of blood T cell repertoires in COVID-19. Study as a whole: In each case, the material was cDNA or gDNA derived from T cells, B-cell-depleted T cells, or PBMCs.

Libraries were prepared by immunoSEQ multiplex PCR; TCRdb keeps only in-frame clonotypes and omits some of them. The sample yields approximately 190,000 clones, around 80% seen once. The specimen sequenced was peripheral blood. The source of this sequence is a man aged 55-75 years with acute or convalescent COVID-19. This chain uses TRBV6-5 with TRBJ2-4, with 8 bases lining up with TRBD2. The CDR3 DNA reads TGTGCCAGCAGCTCGGGGGGGCCCGTGAACATTCAGTACTTC. Amino acid sequence: CASSSGGPVNIQYF.